These 24 T cell receptor beta chains were sequenced from one sample in a study of blood T cell repertoires in COVID-19. Method: immunoSEQ multiplex PCR; TCRdb's copy keeps in-frame clones and lacks some. This sample has about 200,000 clones, with 84% found just once. The specimen was PBMCs or T cells enriched from blood (not recorded which). These receptors all come from a man between 40 and 49 years old who had recovered from COVID-19.

The CDR3 spells CASSLDYGRSYNSPLHF. CDR3 in DNA: TGTGCCAGCAGCTTAGATTACGGTCGGTCCTATAATTCACCCCTCCACTTT. The rearrangement uses TRBV7-6 and TRBJ1-6; D unresolved. Per germline, CDR1 SGHVS and CDR2 FNYEAQ. The V end lost 1 base, the J end lost 1 base, and 11 bases lay between the germline ends. This CDR3 contains 17 residues.

This chain uses TRBV19 with TRBJ1-2, with D maybe TRBD1 (5 bases). Trimming took off 2 bases at V and 4 bases at J, with 20 bases between the two ends. There are 17 residues in the CDR3. Germline V lookup: CDR1 LNHDA, CDR2 SQIVND (reference sequence). The chain's CDR3 is CASSISGTYPYFYGYTF. DNA for the CDR3: TGTGCCAGTAGTATATCCGGGACTTACCCTTACTTCTATGGCTACACCTTC. Variable domain in full (rest from reference TRBV19 and TRBJ1-2): DGGITQSPKYLFRKEGQNVTLSCEQNLNHDAMYWYRQDPGQGLRLIYYSQIVNDFQKGDIAEGYSVSREKKESFPLTVTSAQKNPTAFYLCASSISGTYPYFYGYTFGSGTRLTVV.

This chain links TRBV4-2 with TRBJ2-1; 10 positions agree with TRBD1. V gave up 1 base and J gave up 6 bases; unmatched junction bases: 3. Germline CDR1 and CDR2: LGHNA and YNFKEQ. The CDR3 sequence is 15 residues long. The CDR3 reads CASSQAGQGTNEQFF. The CDR3 coding sequence is TGTGCCAGCAGCCAAGCGGGACAGGGGACCAATGAGCAGTTCTTC.

J is TRBJ1-2 and V is TRBV2, with D unresolved. CDR3 length: 15 residues. Trimming removed 0 bases from V and 2 bases from J, with 10 bases in between. CDR1 and CDR2 (germline): SNHLY, FYNNEI. The CDR3 reads CASSEALPGNYGYTF. As DNA, the CDR3 is TGTGCCAGCAGTGAAGCGCTTCCAGGAAACTATGGCTACACCTTC.

This chain joins TRBV6-2 or TRBV6-3 and TRBJ1-2; D is possibly TRBD1 (5 bases). The germline CDR1 and CDR2 sequences are MNHEY and SVGEGT. V was shortened by 4 bases and J by 3 bases, with 12 bases between the two germline ends. The CDR3 totals 14 residues. The CDR3 sequence is CASSFQGEDYGYTF. DNA for the CDR3: TGTGCCAGCAGTTTCCAGGGTGAGGACTATGGCTACACCTTC.

The chain has TRBV4-1 and TRBJ1-1, with 7 bases that match TRBD1. V was clipped by 0 bases and J by 0 bases; unmatched bases: 1. The CDR3 is 15 residues long. Germline values: CDR1 MGHRA, CDR2 YSYEKL. This chain's CDR3 is CASSQEGTVNTEAFF. DNA of the CDR3: TGCGCCAGCAGCCAAGAGGGGACAGTGAACACTGAAGCTTTCTTT.

The V and J genes are TRBV9 and TRBJ2-7, with D maybe TRBD1 (5 bases). Deletions cut 4 bases from V and 4 bases from J, with 9 bases between. The CDR3 extends over 12 amino acids. Looked up from germline, CDR1 is SGDLS and CDR2 is YYNGEE. The CDR3, as DNA: TGTGCCAGCAGCCTGACAGATTACGAGCAGTACTTC. Its protein product is CASSLTDYEQYF.

The gene calls are TRBV3-1 (or the pseudogene TRBV3-2) and TRBJ2-7; 9 bases line up with TRBD1. Unmatched junction bases numbered 7, after V lost 5 bases and J lost 2 bases. The CDR3 extends over 15 amino acids. Germline CDR1 is LGHDT and CDR2 is YNNKEL (reference sequence). This CDR3 is CASSSPGQGAYEQYF. Here the CDR3 DNA reads TGTGCCAGCAGCTCACCGGGACAGGGCGCCTACGAGCAGTACTTC.

Turning to this clone: This CDR3 is also generated by other DNA sequences in the sample. This sequence joins TRBV11-2 and TRBJ2-1, with unresolved D. This CDR3 comprises 15 residues. V lost 0 bases and J 4 bases, leaving 10 bases between the germline ends. Germline CDR1 is SGHAT and CDR2 is FQNNGV. This CDR3 reads CASSLEAGSYNEQFF. The DNA for the CDR3 is TGTGCCAGCAGCTTAGAGGCAGGTTCTTACAATGAGCAGTTCTTC. The whole variable domain, filled in from reference TRBV11-2 and TRBJ2-1, reads EAGVAQSPRYKIIEKRQSVAFWCNPISGHATLYWYQQILGQGPKLLIQFQNNGVVDDSQLPKDRFSAERLKGVDSTLKIQPAKLEDSAVYLCASSLEAGSYNEQFFGPGTRLTVL.

The chain uses TRBV7-2 and TRBJ1-4; the D is unclear. The CDR3 is made up of 13 amino acids. Trimming removed 3 bases from V and 8 bases from J, with 10 bases in between. Germline V gives CDR1 SGHTA, CDR2 FQGNSA. The CDR3 loop reads CASSFGAREKLFF. Written as DNA, the CDR3 is TGTGCCAGCAGCTTTGGAGCACGGGAAAAACTGTTTTTT.

J is TRBJ2-3 and V is TRBV24-1; a weak D match, TRBD1 (6 bases). V lost 6 bases and J 2 bases, leaving 11 bases between the germline ends. The CDR3 runs to 14 residues. Germline V CDR1 and CDR2: KGHDR, SFDVKD. CDR3 protein: CATSWDTTTDTQYF. The CDR3, as DNA: TGTGCCACCAGTTGGGACACCACCACAGATACGCAGTATTTT.

The chain combines TRBV5-1 with TRBJ2-3; the D gene is possibly TRBD1 (8 bases). The germline CDR1 and CDR2 sequences are SGHRS and YFSETQ. This CDR3 has 14 residues. The V and J ends lost 3 bases and 6 bases respectively, with 14 bases between them. CDR3 loop: CASSSDREGDTQYF. CDR3 coding DNA: TGCGCCAGCAGCTCGGACAGGGAGGGGGATACGCAGTATTTT.

The chain links TRBV11-3 to TRBJ2-1, with 10 bases that match TRBD2. The CDR3 contains 18 residues. Germline V gene data show CDR1 as SGHNT and CDR2 as YENEEA. J lost 2 bases, V lost 3 bases, and 10 bases had no gene match. CDR3 region: CASSLGTSVLGAYNEQFF. The DNA of the CDR3 is TGTGCCAGCAGCTTGGGGACTAGCGTTCTTGGGGCCTACAATGAGCAGTTCTTC.

V and J are TRBV15 and TRBJ2-4; no definite D call. Germline-derived CDR1 and CDR2 are LNHNV and YYDKDF (reference sequence). This CDR3 is built from 19 residues. Trimming took 1 base from V and 0 from J, leaving 19 bases between them. This CDR3 is CATSRVTLGGDLAKNIQYF. CDR3 coding DNA: TGTGCCACCAGCAGAGTTACCCTTGGCGGCGACTTAGCCAAAAACATTCAGTACTTC.

This rearrangement joins TRBV2 to TRBJ2-1, with D hard to call. CDR3 size: 14 residues. Trimming took off 6 bases at V and 7 bases at J, with 16 bases between the two ends. From germline, CDR1 is SNHLY and CDR2 FYNNEI. The CDR3 loop reads CASRSSGPINEQFF. CDR3 bases: TGTGCCAGCAGGTCGTCTGGGCCTATTAATGAGCAGTTCTTC.

This clone was seen just once. V gene TRBV28 combines with J gene TRBJ1-4; TRBD1 aligns across 8 bases. The CDR3 has 16 residues. CDR1 and CDR2 (germline): MDHEN, SYDVKM. With V trimmed by 5 bases and J by 2 bases, 7 bases remained unmatched. The CDR3 protein is CASSTPRQGTNEKLFF. CDR3 coding DNA: TGTGCCAGCAGTACTCCCAGACAGGGGACTAATGAAAAACTGTTTTTT.

V gene TRBV2 combines with J gene TRBJ2-3; 7 bases map to TRBD2. Germline-derived CDR1 and CDR2 are SNHLY and FYNNEI. The CDR3 totals 14 residues. J lost 7 bases, V lost 7 bases, and 11 bases had no gene match. The CDR3 protein is CASTPTGGGNTQYF. In nucleotides, the CDR3 is TGTGCCAGCACTCCTACTGGGGGGGGGAATACGCAGTATTTT.

In its sample, this clone was seen once. The rearrangement uses TRBV4-2 and TRBJ2-3; 9 nucleotides align to TRBD2. The CDR3 has 16 amino acids. The trim removed 4 bases at V and 4 bases at J, leaving 9 bases unmatched. Germline V CDR1 and CDR2: LGHNA, YNFKEQ. In DNA, the CDR3 is TGTGCCAGCAGCCTAGGTAGCGGGGGTCGCGCAGATACGCAGTATTTT. This translates into CASSLGSGGRADTQYF.

The V call is TRBV5-4, the J call TRBJ1-1; TRBD1 might be the D (6 bases). The V gene lost 4 bases and the J gene lost 2 bases, with 21 bases spanning the gap. The germline CDR1 and CDR2 sequences are SGHNT and YYREEE (reference sequence). This CDR3 has 17 residues. The CDR3 coding sequence is TGTGCCAGCAGCACCCGAGGGGGGGGGACATTTAACACTGAAGCTTTCTTT. Protein sequence: CASSTRGGGTFNTEAFF.

The chain joins TRBV30 to TRBJ1-2; 7 nucleotides align to TRBD1. V was clipped by 3 bases and J by 8 bases; unmatched bases: 9. Germline values: CDR1 GTSNPN, CDR2 SVGIG (reference sequence). The CDR3 extends over 13 amino acids. CDR3 nucleotides: TGTGCCTGGAGGCTGTTCCGGGACAGCGGCTACACCTTC. Translating gives CAWRLFRDSGYTF.

The rearrangement uses TRBV6-5 and TRBJ2-3; 9 nucleotides align to TRBD2. CDR1 and CDR2 from the germline V gene are MNHEY and SVGAGI. The CDR3 has 16 amino acids. V trimming: 2 bases; J trimming: 6 bases; junction bases outside the gene matches: 9. The CDR3 nucleotides read TGTGCCAGCAGTTACGGGACTAGCAGAGTGGCGGATACGCAGTATTTT. Protein product: CASSYGTSRVADTQYF.

The chain carries TRBV6-1 and TRBJ1-2, with D maybe TRBD1 (5 bases). V lost 2 bases to trimming and J lost 4 bases, with 14 bases between them. Germline V gene sequence: CDR1 MNHNS, CDR2 SASEGT. This CDR3 spans 15 amino acids. The CDR3 sequence: CASSEMTDALYGYTF. Written as DNA, the CDR3 is TGTGCCAGCAGTGAAATGACAGACGCCCTCTATGGCTACACCTTC.

V gene TRBV4-2 combines with J gene TRBJ2-1; 7 nucleotides match TRBD1. The V gene's germline CDR1 is LGHNA and CDR2 YNFKEQ. V dropped 0 bases and J dropped 4; count of bases not matched to a gene: 9. There are 17 residues in the CDR3. As DNA, the CDR3 is TGTGCCAGCAGCCAAGATAATCGACAGGGAGCTTACAATGAGCAGTTCTTC. Its protein is CASSQDNRQGAYNEQFF.

The CDR3 sequence: CASSETWLHLRGSGANVLTF. CDR3 DNA: TGTGCCAGCAGTGAAACTTGGCTACATCTTCGGGGATCTGGGGCCAACGTCCTGACTTTC. The chain recombines TRBV2 with TRBJ2-6; D might be TRBD2 (5 bases). Germline V gene data show CDR1 as SNHLY and CDR2 as FYNNEI. The CDR3 runs to 20 residues. Between the trimmed V and J ends, which lost 2 bases and 1 base, there was a span of 21 bases.